This TCR beta chain was sequenced during a study of blood T cell repertoires in COVID-19 (dated by TCRdb to 2018 to 2020). A note on the overall study: The collaborator samples originated in the United States, Italy and Spain and spanned the acute and convalescent phases of COVID-19. The repertoires were made available in a free public database intended to serve as a resource for research on the immune response to SARS-CoV-2. The dataset comprised deeply sampled blood TCRbeta repertoires from subjects exposed to, actively infected with, or recovered from COVID-19. The samples were drawn from the first 160 participants of the ongoing ImmuneRACE study and from over 950 subjects provided by 6 global collaborators. Nearly every sample came with metadata listing a de-identified subject ID, COVID-19 status, age in years and sex. Where available, HLA class I and class II types were obtained from metadata supplied by the sample provider rather than from assay-based typing. The prospective study material was composed of cDNA or gDNA derived from T cells, B-cell-depleted T cells, or PBMCs.

In regard to this clone: Its antigen target is currently unknown. Base qualities are not recorded, but no much larger clone differs from it by a single base.

TCRbeta CDR3 regions were amplified from genomic DNA using the immunoSEQ Assay, a bias-controlled multiplex PCR. In the authors' own workflow: Within the assay, amplification of reference gene primers was used to estimate how many nucleated cells each sample contained. To quantify the absolute abundance of each unique TCRbeta CDR3 rearrangement, sequence reads were collapsed and filtered. Productive Simpson clonality was computed per sample as the square root of Simpson's diversity index over productive rearrangements. Drawn from immuneACCESS, this table holds only the in-frame rearrangements with V and J called that TCRdb kept. Clones are partly lost; checked studies trace under half to an unresolved V gene and leave the rest unexplained. V, J and clone size are taken as reported in that table, and D and trimming were inferred from the DNA itself. This sample holds 350,000 to 400,000 clones; 86% were observed only once. The ten biggest clones cover just over 7% of the sample.

The research as a whole found: The amount of clinical and demographic metadata varied by source and participant and was provided uncurated.

At one collaborating source in Seattle, patients were enrolled during active infection and were followed longitudinally through the course of disease. Each collaborating institution followed its own protocols to collect whole blood in K2EDTA tubes. For TCRbeta analysis, collaborator samples were shipped as frozen whole blood, as isolated PBMCs, or as DNA extracted from either sample type. The CDR3 runs 15 residues from the cysteine to the phenylalanine. This entry keeps only the CDR3 DNA: 45 bases, framed from base 1. Relative to germline, V is missing 3 bases and J is missing 3 bases, with 2 bases of the junction outside any gene match. From the germline V gene, CDR1 is SGHAT and CDR2 is FQNNGV.

Specimen: peripheral blood. The sequence joins TRBV11-2 to TRBJ2-5; 12 junctional bases match TRBD2. The sequence was obtained from a woman aged 60-75 years with COVID-19, enrolled during active disease. The DNA sequence follows: TGTGCCAGCAGCTTTTGGACTAGCGGGGAAGAGACCCAGTACTTC. Protein translation: CASSFWTSGEETQYF.